The 20 T cell receptor beta chains listed next were all sequenced from one sample in a study of vaccination effects on CD4 cells after COVID-19. After expansion with viral peptide pools in the ViraFEST assay, antigen-specific CD4+ T cells were sequenced. A 10-day culture period preceded the isolation of CD4+ T cells. Infection with SARS-CoV-2 occurred in the person between March and December 2020, and PCR confirmed it. The participants, recipients of two vaccine doses, got either BNT162b2 or mRNA-1273. These receptors have no known antigen. Produced via immunoSEQ multiplex PCR; TCRdb's table is partial and in-frame only. This table has 11,000 to 15,000 clones, about 73% appearing once. The sequences come from CD4+ T cells from PBMCs cultured with HCoV-NL63 spike peptides, collected after COVID-19 vaccination. These receptors originate from a human donor who had a prior SARS-CoV-2 infection.

This chain connects TRBV6-4 to TRBJ1-1, with 7 bases aligning to TRBD1. This CDR3 is 13 amino acids long. Germline values: CDR1 MRHNA, CDR2 SNTAGT. The V gene end was trimmed by 8 bases and the J gene end by 2 bases; junction bases not matched to a gene: 5. CDR3 sequence (DNA): TGTGCCAGCGGAACAGGGGATAACACTGAAGCTTTCTTT. This gives the protein CASGTGDNTEAFF.

The chain couples TRBV5-8 to TRBJ2-3; D is unclear. The CDR3 spans 15 residues. Trimming took off 2 bases at V and 4 bases at J, with 14 bases between the two ends. The germline gives CDR1 SGHTS, CDR2 YDEGEE. Here the CDR3 DNA reads TGTGCCAGCAGCTTCGACCTAGGAGCCTCAGATACGCAGTATTTT. Residues: CASSFDLGASDTQYF.

CDR3 in amino acids: CASSYGLGTDTQYF. The CDR3, as DNA: TGTGCCAGCAGTTACGGACTAGGCACAGATACGCAGTATTTT. The J gene is TRBJ2-3, the V gene TRBV5-4; 7 bases are a match to TRBD2. V dropped 5 bases and J dropped 1; count of bases not matched to a gene: 4. Germline loops: CDR1 SGHNT, CDR2 YYREEE (reference sequence). The CDR3 extends over 14 amino acids.

The rearrangement links TRBV7-9 to TRBJ2-5; perhaps D is TRBD1 or TRBD2 (7 bases each). The CDR3 runs to 13 residues. V was shortened by 5 bases and J by 6 bases, with 13 bases between the two germline ends. Germline loops: CDR1 SEHNR, CDR2 FQNEAQ (reference sequence). Here the CDR3 DNA reads TGTGCCAGCAGCCGACAGGGAGGGAAGACCCAGTACTTC. Its translation: CASSRQGGKTQYF.

The CDR3 sequence is CASGPGLVETGELFF. Written as DNA, the CDR3 is TGTGCCAGCGGCCCGGGACTAGTAGAGACCGGGGAGCTGTTTTTT. The chain uses TRBV11-3 and TRBJ2-2; TRBD2 agrees at 8 bases. The junction had 10 bases not matched to a gene; V was cut back by 8 bases and J by 5 bases. Germline loops: CDR1 SGHNT, CDR2 YENEEA. This CDR3 has 15 residues.

This rearrangement joins TRBV7-6 to TRBJ2-7; the D is unclear. The CDR3 has 14 residues. V shed 5 bases and J shed 2 bases, with 13 bases lying between them. CDR1 is SGHVS, CDR2 FNYEAQ, per germline. CDR3 residues: CASSPQIGAYEQYF. CDR3 bases: TGTGCCAGCAGCCCTCAGATCGGCGCCTACGAGCAGTACTTC.

Only one count was recorded for this clone. V is TRBV7-3 and J is TRBJ2-1, with 10 positions matching TRBD2. This CDR3 has 17 residues. Germline values: CDR1 SGHTA, CDR2 FQGTGA. With V trimmed by 1 base and J by 9 bases, 12 bases remained unmatched. CDR3: CASSLNPSGGADSEQFF. CDR3 coding DNA: TGTGCCAGCAGCTTAAATCCGAGCGGGGGGGCGGATAGTGAGCAGTTCTTC.

This clone was detected only a few times. The J gene is TRBJ1-6, the V gene TRBV4-3; D is unclear. The germline gives CDR1 LGHNA, CDR2 YSLEER. The length of the CDR3 is 14 residues. The V gene lost 1 base and the J gene lost 9 bases, with 10 bases spanning the gap. The CDR3 sequence is CASSQAGKGSPLHF. The CDR3 DNA is TGCGCCAGCAGCCAAGCGGGGAAGGGTTCACCCCTCCACTTT.

The chain recombines TRBV5-1 with TRBJ1-6; D unclear. CDR1 and CDR2 from the germline V gene are SGHRS and YFSETQ. V lost 4 bases and J lost 8, with 10 bases in between. The CDR3 runs 13 residues. For the CDR3, the DNA is TGCGCCAGCAGCCAACGGACGGATTCACCCCTCCACTTT. It yields the protein CASSQRTDSPLHF.

The chain combines TRBV15 with TRBJ1-2, with D uncertain. The CDR3 sequence is 14 residues long. With 5 bases removed from V and 0 bases from J, the gap between germline ends came to 10 bases. Germline lookup yields CDR1 LNHNV and CDR2 YYDKDF (reference sequence). CDR3 protein: CATSQQKANYGYTF. DNA of the CDR3: TGTGCCACCAGCCAACAAAAAGCTAACTATGGCTACACCTTC.

This clone was seen a few times. This chain uses TRBV6-1 with TRBJ1-1; D is unclear. The V end lost 1 base, the J end lost 2 bases, and 5 bases lay between the germline ends. Germline V lookup: CDR1 MNHNS, CDR2 SASEGT. CDR3 length: 13 residues. The CDR3 coding sequence is TGTGCCAGCAGTGAAGTTGGCAACACTGAAGCTTTCTTT. As protein: CASSEVGNTEAFF.

The V gene is TRBV20-1, the J gene TRBJ2-7; D gene uncertain. Trimming stripped 7 bases from V and 6 bases from J, with 13 bases between. Germline assignment: CDR1 DFQATT and CDR2 SNEGSKA (reference sequence). The CDR3 spans 11 residues. The CDR3, as DNA: TGCAGTGTAGGAAGTCTTATCGAGCAGTACTTC. It specifies CSVGSLIEQYF.

V gene TRBV29-1 combines with J gene TRBJ2-1, with 7 bases identical to TRBD2. Per the germline V gene, CDR1 is SQVTM and CDR2 is ANQGSEA. With V trimmed by 8 bases and J by 8 bases, 12 bases remained unmatched. CDR3 length equals 13 residues. The CDR3 nucleotides are TGCAGCTTTGGGAGGGAGGTTAGGCATGAGCAGTTCTTC. Its protein is CSFGREVRHEQFF.

The V call is TRBV6-2 or TRBV6-3, the J call TRBJ2-1; D is unclear. Germline V gene data show CDR1 as MNHEY and CDR2 as SVGEGT. The CDR3 sequence is 15 residues long. Trimming took 4 bases from V and 0 from J, leaving 10 bases between them. DNA for the CDR3: TGTGCCAGCAGTTGGTTCCCGAGCTCCTACAATGAGCAGTTCTTC. Translated: CASSWFPSSYNEQFF.

This clone was seen more than once but under ten times. This sequence joins TRBV4-1 and TRBJ1-4, with 7 bases fitting TRBD1. This CDR3 has 16 residues. Trimming removed 3 bases from V and 3 bases from J; junction bases left unmatched: 7. Germline assignment: CDR1 MGHRA and CDR2 YSYEKL. CDR3 amino acids: CASSQATGTANEKLFF. DNA of the CDR3: TGCGCCAGCAGCCAGGCGACCGGGACAGCTAATGAAAAACTGTTTTTT.

The V gene is TRBV7-8, the J gene TRBJ2-1; TRBD2 might be the D (5 bases). V was trimmed by 4 bases and J by 3 bases, leaving 10 bases between them. The germline V gene has CDR1 SGHVS and CDR2 FQNEAQ. The CDR3 consists of 14 residues. DNA for the CDR3: TGTGCCAGCAGCTATAGCGAGAACTACAATGAGCAGTTCTTC. Translated: CASSYSENYNEQFF.

In its sample, this clone was seen a few times. The chain uses TRBV4-1 and TRBJ2-2, with a possible D match to TRBD2 (5 bases). Germline CDR1 reads MGHRA; CDR2 reads YSYEKL. V was trimmed by 1 base and J by 4 bases, leaving 19 bases between them. This CDR3 comprises 18 residues. The CDR3 region has the DNA TGCGCCAGCAGCCAAGTAGTCCTTGGCGGTCGGGGCACCGGGGAGCTGTTTTTT. Amino acids: CASSQVVLGGRGTGELFF.

V is TRBV30 and J is TRBJ1-2, with TRBD1 as a possible D gene (5 bases). V was clipped by 3 bases and J by 7 bases, with 18 bases between them. From germline, CDR1 is GTSNPN and CDR2 SVGIG (reference sequence). The CDR3 consists of 14 residues. CDR3 sequence reads: CAWRPKQASSGYTF. Here the CDR3 DNA reads TGTGCCTGGAGACCCAAACAGGCCAGTAGTGGCTACACCTTC. The full variable domain, completed using reference TRBV30 and TRBJ1-2, is SQTIHQWPATLVQPVGSPLSLECTVEGTSNPNLYWYRQAAGRGLQLLFYSVGIGQISSEVPQNLSASRPQDRQFILSSKKLLLSDSGFYLCAWRPKQASSGYTFGSGTRLTVV.

The chain uses TRBV7-2 and TRBJ1-3, with D possibly TRBD1 on 5 matching bases. The V end lost 7 bases, the J end lost 2 bases, and 15 bases lay between the germline ends. The germline V gene encodes CDR1 SGHTA and CDR2 FQGNSA. The CDR3 runs to 15 residues. CDR3 in DNA: TGTGCCAGCATCCCCGGGGGAAGGGCTGGAAACACCATATATTTT. Translated, it gives CASIPGGRAGNTIYF.

Details on this clone: Other DNA sequences within the sample encode an identical CDR3. This chain connects TRBV30 to TRBJ2-5; tentatively, D is TRBD2 (6 bases). Germline loops: CDR1 GTSNPN, CDR2 SVGIG (reference sequence). CDR3 length: 13 amino acids. Trimming left V 0 bases short and J 7 bases short, with 12 bases between. The CDR3 DNA follows: TGTGCCTGGAGTGTATCGGGAGAGGGGACCCAGTACTTC. Amino acids: CAWSVSGEGTQYF.